This T cell receptor (beta chain) was recovered during a study of T cell responses to AZD1222 COVID-19 vaccine. Regarding this clone: Its antigen is unidentified.

Study-level points and caveats: Nearly half of the spike-specific TCRs reportedly recognize variant regions that carry no mutations. Possibly, clonal diversity was underestimated; donors were largely white British and included more females. The study found Spike-specific TCR breadth and depth rose after two AZD1222 doses. In all cases, repertoires were sampled only after the peak T cell response.

Measured with immunoSEQ multiplex PCR; TCRdb has only the in-frame clones, and not every one. This sample has about 150,000 clones, with approximately 90% found just once. There are 12 residues in the CDR3. V gave up 4 bases and J gave up 2 bases, with 3 bases separating them. Germline CDR1 MDHEN, CDR2 SYDVKM. This receptor was identified in an adult in good health. The rearrangement links TRBV28 to TRBJ2-1; no reliable D call. The material was peripheral blood, obtained on day 0 of AZD1222 vaccination. The CDR3 protein is CASSSTYNEQFF. The CDR3 DNA reads as TGTGCCAGCAGTTCCACCTACAATGAGCAGTTCTTC. Full variable domain (remainder filled in from reference TRBV28 and TRBJ2-1): DVKVTQSSRYLVKRTGEKVFLECVQDMDHENMFWYRQDPGLGLRLIYFSYDVKMKEKGDIPEGYSVSREKKERFSLILESASTNQTSMYLCASSSTYNEQFFGPGTRLTVL.